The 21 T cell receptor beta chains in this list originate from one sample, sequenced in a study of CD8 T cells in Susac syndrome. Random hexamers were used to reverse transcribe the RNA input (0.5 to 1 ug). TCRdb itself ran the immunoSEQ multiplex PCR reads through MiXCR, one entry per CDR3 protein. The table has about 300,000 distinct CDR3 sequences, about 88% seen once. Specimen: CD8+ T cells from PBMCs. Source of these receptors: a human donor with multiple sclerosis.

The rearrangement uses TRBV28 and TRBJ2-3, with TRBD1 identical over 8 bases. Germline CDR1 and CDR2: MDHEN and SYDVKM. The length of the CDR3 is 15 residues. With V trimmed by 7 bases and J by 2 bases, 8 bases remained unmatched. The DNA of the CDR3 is TGTGCCAGCACCCCCGGACAGGGATTCACAGATACGCAGTATTTT. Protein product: CASTPGQGFTDTQYF. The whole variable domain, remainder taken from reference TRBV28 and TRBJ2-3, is DVKVTQSSRYLVKRTGEKVFLECVQDMDHENMFWYRQDPGLGLRLIYFSYDVKMKEKGDIPEGYSVSREKKERFSLILESASTNQTSMYLCASTPGQGFTDTQYFGPGTRLTVL.

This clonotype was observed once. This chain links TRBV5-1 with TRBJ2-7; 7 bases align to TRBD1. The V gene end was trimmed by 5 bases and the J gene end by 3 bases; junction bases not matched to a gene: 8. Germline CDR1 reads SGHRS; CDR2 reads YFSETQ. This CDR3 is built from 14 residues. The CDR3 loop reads CASSFRDSDYEQYF. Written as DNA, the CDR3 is TGCGCCAGCAGTTTCCGGGACAGTGACTACGAGCAGTACTTC.

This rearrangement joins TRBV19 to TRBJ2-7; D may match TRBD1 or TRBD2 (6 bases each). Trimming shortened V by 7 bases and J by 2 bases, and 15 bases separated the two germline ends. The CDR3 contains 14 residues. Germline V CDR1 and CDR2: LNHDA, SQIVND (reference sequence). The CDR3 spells CASIPQGRPYEQYF. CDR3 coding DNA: TGTGCCAGTATACCTCAGGGGAGGCCCTACGAGCAGTACTTC.

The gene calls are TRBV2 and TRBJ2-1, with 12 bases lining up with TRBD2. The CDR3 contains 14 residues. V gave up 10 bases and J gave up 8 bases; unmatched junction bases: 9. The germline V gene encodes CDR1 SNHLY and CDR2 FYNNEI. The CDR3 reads CATSSSGREYEQFF. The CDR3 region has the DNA TGTGCCACGTCTTCTAGCGGGAGGGAATATGAGCAGTTCTTC.

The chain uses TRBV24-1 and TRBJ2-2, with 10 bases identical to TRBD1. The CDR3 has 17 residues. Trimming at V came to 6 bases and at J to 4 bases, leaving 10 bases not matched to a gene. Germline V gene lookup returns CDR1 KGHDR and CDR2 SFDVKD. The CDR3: CATSQWTGGLFTGELFF. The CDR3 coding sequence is TGTGCCACCAGTCAGTGGACAGGGGGTCTTTTCACCGGGGAGCTGTTTTTT.

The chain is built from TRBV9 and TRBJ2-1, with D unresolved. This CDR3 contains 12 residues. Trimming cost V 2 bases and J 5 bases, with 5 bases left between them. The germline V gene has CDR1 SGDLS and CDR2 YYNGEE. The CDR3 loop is CASSVTNNEQFF. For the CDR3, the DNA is TGTGCCAGCAGCGTCACGAACAATGAGCAGTTCTTC.

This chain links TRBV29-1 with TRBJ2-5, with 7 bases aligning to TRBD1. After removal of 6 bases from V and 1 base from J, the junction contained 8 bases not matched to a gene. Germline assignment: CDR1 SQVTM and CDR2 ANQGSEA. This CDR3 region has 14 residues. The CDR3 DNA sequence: TGCAGCGTCGATGACAGGGTTGCCCAAGAGACCCAGTACTTC. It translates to CSVDDRVAQETQYF. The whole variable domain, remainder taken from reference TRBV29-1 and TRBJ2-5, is SAVISQKPSRDICQRGTSLTIQCQVDSQVTMMFWYRQQPGQSLTLIATANQGSEATYESGFVIDKFPISRPNLTFSTLTVSNMSPEDSSIYLCSVDDRVAQETQYFGPGTRLLVL.

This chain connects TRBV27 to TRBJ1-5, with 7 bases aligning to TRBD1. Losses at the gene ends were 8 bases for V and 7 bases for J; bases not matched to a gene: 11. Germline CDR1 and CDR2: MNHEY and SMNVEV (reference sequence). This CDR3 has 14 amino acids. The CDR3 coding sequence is TGTGCCAGCCGGACAGGCCATGCGCGGCAGCCCCAGCATTTT. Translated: CASRTGHARQPQHF.

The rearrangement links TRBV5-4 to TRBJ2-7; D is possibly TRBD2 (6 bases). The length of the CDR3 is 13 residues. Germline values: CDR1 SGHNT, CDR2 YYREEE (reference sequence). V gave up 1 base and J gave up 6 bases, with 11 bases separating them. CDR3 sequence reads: CASSLLGRGEQYF. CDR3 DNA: TGTGCCAGCAGCTTGTTGGGGCGGGGCGAGCAGTACTTC.

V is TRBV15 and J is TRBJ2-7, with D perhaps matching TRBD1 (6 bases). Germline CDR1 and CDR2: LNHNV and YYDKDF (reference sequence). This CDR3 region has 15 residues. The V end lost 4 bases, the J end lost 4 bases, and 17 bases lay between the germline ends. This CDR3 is CATSTLLGQIYEQYF. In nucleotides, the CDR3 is TGTGCCACCAGCACTCTTTTAGGACAGATTTACGAGCAGTACTTC.

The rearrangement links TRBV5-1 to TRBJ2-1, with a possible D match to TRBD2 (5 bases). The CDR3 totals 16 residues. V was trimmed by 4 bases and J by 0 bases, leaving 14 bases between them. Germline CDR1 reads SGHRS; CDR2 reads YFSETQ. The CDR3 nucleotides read TGCGCCAGCAGCCGGACTGGCGGTCGCTCCTACAATGAGCAGTTCTTC. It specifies CASSRTGGRSYNEQFF.

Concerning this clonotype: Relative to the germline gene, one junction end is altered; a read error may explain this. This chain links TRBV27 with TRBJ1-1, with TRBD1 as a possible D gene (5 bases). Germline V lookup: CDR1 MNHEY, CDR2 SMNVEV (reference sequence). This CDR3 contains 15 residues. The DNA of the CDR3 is TGTGCCAGCAGCCCCTTCAGGGAAGGGAACACTGAGGCTTTCTTT. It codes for CASSPFREGNTEAFF.

The CDR3 coding sequence is TGTGCCAGCAGCGCATGGACTAGCGGGAGTAACGAGCAGTACTTC. Translating it yields CASSAWTSGSNEQYF. The genes are TRBV2 and TRBJ2-7; 13 bases align to TRBD2. CDR3 size: 15 residues. V lost 6 bases and J lost 5; bases outside the gene matches: 7. The germline V gene has CDR1 SNHLY and CDR2 FYNNEI.

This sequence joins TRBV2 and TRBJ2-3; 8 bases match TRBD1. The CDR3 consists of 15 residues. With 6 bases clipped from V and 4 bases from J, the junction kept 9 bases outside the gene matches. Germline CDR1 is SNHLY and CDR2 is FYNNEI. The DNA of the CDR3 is TGTGCCAGCAGGGTGGGCAGGGGGCGAGCAGATACGCAGTATTTT. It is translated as CASRVGRGRADTQYF.

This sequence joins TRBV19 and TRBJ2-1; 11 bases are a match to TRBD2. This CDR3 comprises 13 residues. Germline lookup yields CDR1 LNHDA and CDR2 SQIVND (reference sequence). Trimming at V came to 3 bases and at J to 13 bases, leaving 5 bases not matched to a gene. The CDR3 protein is CASSIGLAGDQFF. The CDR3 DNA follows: TGTGCCAGTAGTATCGGACTAGCGGGCGACCAGTTCTTC.

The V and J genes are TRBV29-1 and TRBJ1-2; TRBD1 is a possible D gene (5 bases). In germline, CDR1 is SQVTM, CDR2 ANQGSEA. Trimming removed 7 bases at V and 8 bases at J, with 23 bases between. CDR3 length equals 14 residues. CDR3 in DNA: TGCAGCGCCGCGGTCCAGGGCGCCTCCCGGGGCTACACCTTC. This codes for CSAAVQGASRGYTF.

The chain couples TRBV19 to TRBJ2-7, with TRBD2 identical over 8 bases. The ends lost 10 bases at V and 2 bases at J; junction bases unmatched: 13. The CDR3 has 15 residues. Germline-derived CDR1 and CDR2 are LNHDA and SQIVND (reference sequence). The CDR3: CATRRVAGQPYEQYF. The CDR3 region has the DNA TGTGCCACTCGAAGAGTAGCGGGGCAACCCTACGAGCAGTACTTC.

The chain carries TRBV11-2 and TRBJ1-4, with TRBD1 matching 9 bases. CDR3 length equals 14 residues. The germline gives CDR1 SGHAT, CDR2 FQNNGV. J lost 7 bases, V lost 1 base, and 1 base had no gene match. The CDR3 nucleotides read TGTGCCAGCAGCTTAGGGACAGGGGTTGAAAAACTGTTTTTT. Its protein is CASSLGTGVEKLFF.

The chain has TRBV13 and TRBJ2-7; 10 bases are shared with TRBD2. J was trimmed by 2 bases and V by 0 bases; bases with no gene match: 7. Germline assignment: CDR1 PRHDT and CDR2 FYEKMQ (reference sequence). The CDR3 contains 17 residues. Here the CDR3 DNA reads TGTGCCAGCAGCTTAGGCTCGAGTCTAGCGGGAGCCTACGAGCAGTACTTC. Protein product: CASSLGSSLAGAYEQYF. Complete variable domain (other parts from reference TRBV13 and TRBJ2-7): AAGVIQSPRHLIKEKRETATLKCYPIPRHDTVYWYQQGPGQDPQFLISFYEKMQSDKGSIPDRFSAQQFSDYHSELNMSSLELGDSALYFCASSLGSSLAGAYEQYFGPGTRLTVT.

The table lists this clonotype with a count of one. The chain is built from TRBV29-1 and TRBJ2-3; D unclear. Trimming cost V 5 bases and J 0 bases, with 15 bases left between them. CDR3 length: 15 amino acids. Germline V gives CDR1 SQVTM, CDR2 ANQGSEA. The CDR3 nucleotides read TGCAGCGTTTCGCGCGAGGCAAGGAGCACAGATACGCAGTATTTT. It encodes CSVSREARSTDTQYF.

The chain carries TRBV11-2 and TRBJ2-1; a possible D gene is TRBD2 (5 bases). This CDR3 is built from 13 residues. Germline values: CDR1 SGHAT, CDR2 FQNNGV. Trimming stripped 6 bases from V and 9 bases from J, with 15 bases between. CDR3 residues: CASSRTGNSEQFF. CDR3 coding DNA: TGTGCCAGCAGTAGGACGGGAAACAGTGAGCAGTTCTTC.